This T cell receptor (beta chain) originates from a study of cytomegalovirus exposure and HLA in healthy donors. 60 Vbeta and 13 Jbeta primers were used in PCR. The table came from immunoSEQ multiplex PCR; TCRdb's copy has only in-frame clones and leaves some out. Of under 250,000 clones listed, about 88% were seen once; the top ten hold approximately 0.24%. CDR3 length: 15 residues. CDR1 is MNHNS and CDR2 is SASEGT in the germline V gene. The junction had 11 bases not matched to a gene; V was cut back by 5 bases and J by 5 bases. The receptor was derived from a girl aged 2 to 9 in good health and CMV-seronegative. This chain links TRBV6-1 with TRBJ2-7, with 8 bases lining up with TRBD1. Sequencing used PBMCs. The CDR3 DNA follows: TGTGCCAGCAGTCTGGGACAGGTGGGACCCGACGAGCAGTACTTC. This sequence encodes CASSLGQVGPDEQYF.